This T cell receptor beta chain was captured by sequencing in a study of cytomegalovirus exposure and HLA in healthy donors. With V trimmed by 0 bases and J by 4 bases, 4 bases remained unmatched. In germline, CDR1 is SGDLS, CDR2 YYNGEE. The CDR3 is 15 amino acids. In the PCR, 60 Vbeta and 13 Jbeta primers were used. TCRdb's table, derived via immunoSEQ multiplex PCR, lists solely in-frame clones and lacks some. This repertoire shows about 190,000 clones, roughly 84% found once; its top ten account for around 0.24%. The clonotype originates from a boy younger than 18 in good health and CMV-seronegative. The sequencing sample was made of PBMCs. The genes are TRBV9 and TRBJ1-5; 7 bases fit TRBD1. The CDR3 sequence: CASSVGGQANQPQHF. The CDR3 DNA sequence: TGTGCCAGCAGCGTAGGAGGACAGGCTAATCAGCCCCAGCATTTT.